This T cell receptor (beta chain) originates from a study of identical twins (dated by TCRdb to between 2015 and 2016). Context from the whole study: To test whether fetal clonotypes persist, this study deep-sequenced TCR alpha and beta repertoires from monozygotic twins, from unrelated adults of various ages, and from cord blood. To rule out contamination, the twin experiments were replicated at different times with different library preparation protocols. Study-level results and caveats: The excess sharing between twins in beta out-of-frame sequences was weaker because fewer shared sequences reduced the signal-to-noise ratio. Fewer insertions were carried by abundant cord blood beta clonotypes, a similar but weaker trend appeared in young adult naive repertoires, and no such trend appeared in memory repertoires. Zero-insertion analyses could be partly confounded by invariant T cells such as MAIT and iNKT, although diverse VJ usage argued against such confounding for most clonotypes. Conclusions relied on cross-sectional statistical analysis, since the same donors could not be followed over many years. Compared with coincidental sharing between unrelated individuals, an excess of low generation-probability sequences was observed among out-of-frame TCR alpha sequences shared between twins. In monozygotic twins, out-of-frame TCR alpha sharing was systematically underestimated by recombination models, although the models agreed with sharing between unrelated individuals.

The germline V and J ends show losses of 6 bases and 5 bases respectively, and no gene match explains 12 bases of the junction. The CDR3 sequence holds 14 residues, the cysteine and phenylalanine included. The read is trimmed to its CDR3 DNA, 42 bases read in frame from base 1. The germline V gene (reference sequence) gives CDR1 as DFQATT and CDR2 as SNEGSKA. The library was made by 5' RACE. TCRdb shows the sequencer as Illumina HiSeq 2000. A universal primer binding site was added through template switching, and the final cDNA carried a unique molecular identifier so that TCR cDNA molecules could be counted accurately. First-strand cDNA for TCR alpha and beta chains was synthesized from specific primers in the conserved constant-segment region. To control for contamination, each cDNA library was double barcoded with a SMART-Mk sample barcode plus Illumina barcodes. TruSeq adapter sequences and Illumina sample barcodes were added in two successive PCR steps. The Illumina HiSeq platform was used with custom primers to sequence TCR alpha and beta cDNA libraries. The study's own analysis went as follows. MiGEC was used to process raw reads and extract unique molecular identifiers, and MiXCR was used to find CDR3 positions. Recombination models were inferred per individual with the repgenHMM and IGoR tools using an EM algorithm. Shared clonotypes were analyzed with the tcR package in R, and sharing was normalized by the product of cloneset sizes. To study raw recombination free of thymic and clonal selection effects, out-of-frame nonproductive sequences were analyzed. TCRdb's own reprocessing of the public reads used fastp at Q25 and MiXCR and kept productive beta chains. All rows with the same CDR3 protein become a single entry with the most common DNA and genes. TCRdb, rather than the study authors, made the V and J calls. The sample table records approximately 190,000 distinct CDR3 sequences; approximately 15% of these occur just once. 40% of the sample is taken by the ten largest.

A remark on this clonotype: No cognate antigen has been identified for it. No qualities accompany the bases; no much larger clone lies one base away.

Every donor was a healthy Caucasian. The twin cohort comprised three pairs of female monozygotic twins, all aged roughly 18 to 30 years. Positive isolation kits from Invitrogen were used to isolate CD4+ and CD8+ T cell populations. The sample was also reused in another study, on T cells expressing NK-cell markers. The second investigation adds: In sorted CD3+CD56+NKG2C+, CD3+CD56+NKG2C- and CD3+CD56-NKG2C+ T-cell subsets from several donors, TCR beta-chain repertoires were profiled. Most of the eight sequenced donors were HCMV-seropositive and one was HCMV-seronegative. To restrict sorting to alphabetaTCR-expressing T cells, an anti-gammadeltaTCR antibody was added in several experiments. In over 5 donors, the dominant CD3+CD56+NKG2C+ clonotypes were among the top 10 CD8+ clonotypes and accounted for about 1.0-7.0% of CD8+ T cells. Those dominant clonotypes were again the most abundant among CD3+CD56-NKG2C+ cells in a few donors, at roughly 25-60.1%. Whether the expanded NKG2C-expressing T cell clones were specific for HCMV antigens remained unclear. The study sequenced eight donors, all healthy volunteers chosen at random: three men and five women. HCMV serostatus was determined by detecting HCMV-specific IgG in serum with a commercial ELISA kit. MIGEC was used to demultiplex reads and group reads by UMI, and MiTCR was used to assemble and quantify clonotypes. To exclude erroneous sequences, only TCR cDNA sequences supported by at least two reads were retained. The tcR package was used for downstream repertoire analysis, and clonotypes were matched across fractions by CDR3 nucleotide sequence plus V segment. VDJmatch was used to annotate antigen specificity against VDJdb, with one amino acid substitution in CDR3 permitted.

The clonotype originates from a young woman in good health. The sequencing sample was made of CD8+ T cells sorted from blood. The rearrangement combines TRBV20-1 with TRBJ2-7, and 8 bases in between align with TRBD2. The CDR3: CSARPGLDSDEQYF. The DNA sequence reads TGCAGTGCCCGGCCGGGACTAGATTCGGACGAGCAGTACTTC.